Described below is a single T cell receptor (beta chain) sequence and its context. As yet, its antigen is unknown. The PCR employed 60 Vbeta primers together with 13 Jbeta primers. TCRdb's table, derived via immunoSEQ multiplex PCR, lists solely in-frame clones and lacks some. The table lists 85,000 to 130,000 clones, roughly 78% of them singletons. The entry originates in a study of cytomegalovirus exposure and HLA in healthy donors. Study results and caveats: Many donors shared some public TCRs, even though most TCR sequences were rare. Specificity for CMV antigens was confirmed in vitro for a few of the CMV-associated chains.

V lost 3 bases and J 1 base, leaving 10 bases between the germline ends. Germline CDR1 and CDR2: SGHRS and YFSETQ. The CDR3 spans 14 residues. V usage is TRBV5-1 and J usage is TRBJ1-1; D is uncertain. Sequencing used PBMCs. This receptor was identified in a woman aged 40-49 years in good health and CMV-seronegative. CDR3 coding DNA: TGCGCCAGCAGCTCGCGGGCTCCGAACACTGAAGCTTTCTTT. Translation: CASSSRAPNTEAFF.